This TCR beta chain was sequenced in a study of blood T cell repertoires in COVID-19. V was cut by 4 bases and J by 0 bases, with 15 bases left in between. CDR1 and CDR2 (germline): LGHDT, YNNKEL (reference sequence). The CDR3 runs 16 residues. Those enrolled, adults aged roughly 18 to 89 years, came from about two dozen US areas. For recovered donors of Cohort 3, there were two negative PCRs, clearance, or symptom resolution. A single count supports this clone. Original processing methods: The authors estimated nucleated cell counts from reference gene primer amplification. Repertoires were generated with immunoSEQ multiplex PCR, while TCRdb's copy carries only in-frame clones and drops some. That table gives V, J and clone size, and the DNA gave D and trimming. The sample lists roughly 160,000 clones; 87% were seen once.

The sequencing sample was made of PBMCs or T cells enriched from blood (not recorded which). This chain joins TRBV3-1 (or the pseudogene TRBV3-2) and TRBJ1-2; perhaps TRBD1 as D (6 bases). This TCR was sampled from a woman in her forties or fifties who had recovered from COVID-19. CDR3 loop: CASSPGQLHPNYGYTF. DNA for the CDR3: TGTGCCAGCAGCCCCGGACAGCTGCACCCTAACTATGGCTACACCTTC.